The clone carrying this T cell receptor beta chain appeared once. The data derive from a study of blood T cell repertoires in COVID-19. Study information: The samples span acute and convalescent COVID-19 from the United States, Italy and Spain. Nucleic acid was either cDNA or gDNA, and it came from T cells, B-cell-depleted T cells, or PBMCs.

Authors' data handling: Cell counts per sample came from amplifying reference gene primers. The repertoire was sequenced with immunoSEQ multiplex PCR; TCRdb's copy has only in-frame clones and lacks some. V and J calls and clone size come straight from that table; D and trimming were deduced from the DNA. The sample has about 110,000 clones, 85% seen once; the top ten hold approximately 1.5%. Sequencing was done on a sample of peripheral blood. The sequence was obtained from a middle-aged man with acute or convalescent COVID-19.

The CDR3 DNA reads TGCACCAGCAGCCACGGTCCGGAGACAGGGGAGACTGAAGCTTTCTTT. Its translation: CTSSHGPETGETEAFF. The chain combines TRBV1 with TRBJ1-1; the table assigns TRBD1, which was not confirmed against the DNA. TRBV1 is a pseudogene. The CDR3 is made up of 16 amino acids.